This T cell receptor beta chain appears in the sequencing data of a study of human T cells and chemical hapten exposure. As to time point: pre-sensitization, week 0. As for treatment: therapeutic diphenylcyclopropenone sensitization with weekly scalp DPC. TCRdb re-called the RACE reads through MiXCR, storing one row per CDR3 protein. The profile shows about 260,000 distinct CDR3 sequences, roughly 8.9% of them singletons. Worth noting for this clonotype: This is likely an artifact of a read error, given a far larger clone one base away.

The TCR comes from a woman aged 40-49 years with alopecia areata. Some clones in this sample may be carry-over from other donors' samples. Source: whole blood, taken in connection with sensitization to the hapten diphenylcyclopropenone (DPC).

The CDR3 spells CASSPPSTDTKYF. CDR3 coding DNA: TGTGCCAGCAGCCCCCCTAGCACAGATACGAAGTATTTT. The chain employs TRBV7-2 and TRBJ2-3, with D possibly being TRBD2 (5 bases). CDR1 is SGHTA and CDR2 is FQGNSA in the germline V gene. The CDR3 runs 13 residues.